The T cell receptor (beta chain) under discussion was sequenced for a study of blood T cells in healthy people across ages. Whole-study findings and limits: Significant beta diversity loss was already apparent by age roughly 44, declining roughly linearly.

Total RNA amounts of at least 5.5 micrograms were extracted per sample. A second PCR of 7 to 11 cycles used a sample-barcoded 5' primer and a J-beta primer mix. Each cDNA molecule carried a tag from a template-switch adaptor that contained 12 random nucleotides. From the 5' RACE reads, TCRdb called clonotypes with MiXCR, one entry per CDR3 protein. This repertoire shows fewer than 650,000 distinct CDR3 sequences, about 27% found once; its top ten account for 3.6%. This CDR3 is 13 amino acids long. Germline CDR1 and CDR2: LNHNV and YYDKDF (reference sequence). Trimming pared 5 bases from V and 3 bases from J, leaving 11 bases between. There are a few counts of this clonotype. Its antigen is not known. These data were also reused for a study on T cells of mothers and their children.

Sequencing was carried out using blood. This receptor was obtained from a boy between 2 and 10 years old in good health. V gene TRBV15 combines with J gene TRBJ2-7; D unclear. CDR3: CATSQPANYEQYF. CDR3 nucleotide sequence: TGTGCCACCAGCCAGCCAGCGAACTACGAGCAGTACTTC.